This TCR beta chain was observed in a study of blood T cell repertoires in COVID-19 (dated by TCRdb to the early 2020s). A note on the overall study: Recovered participants in ImmuneRACE Cohort 3 were defined as having two consecutive negative NP/OP PCR tests, clearance from a healthcare professional, or resolution of symptoms. Samples covering the acute and convalescent phases of COVID-19 were provided by collaborators in the United States, Italy and Spain. The material from the prospective study consisted of cDNA or gDNA derived from T cells, B-cell-depleted T cells, or PBMCs. Deeply sampled blood TCRbeta repertoires from subjects exposed to, actively infected with, or recovered from COVID-19 were included in the dataset. The repertoires were released in a freely available public database intended as a resource for research on the immune response to SARS-CoV-2. The samples were drawn from the first 160 participants of the ongoing ImmuneRACE study and from 950 to 1,500 subjects provided by 6 global collaborators. Sample metadata almost always included a de-identified subject ID, COVID-19 status, age in years and sex. Where available, HLA class I and class II types were taken from metadata supplied by the sample provider and were not determined by assay-based typing.

TCRbeta CDR3 regions were amplified from genomic DNA using the immunoSEQ Assay, a bias-controlled multiplex PCR. The source study handled its data this way. Within the assay, amplification of reference gene primers was used to estimate how many nucleated cells each sample contained. Sequence reads were collapsed and filtered to measure the absolute abundance of every unique TCRbeta CDR3 rearrangement. For each sample, productive Simpson clonality was calculated as the square root of Simpson's diversity index over productive rearrangements. Imported from immuneACCESS, the table was reduced by TCRdb to in-frame sequences with V and J called. These copies leave out some clones; in studies compared against another copy, an unresolved V gene accounts for under half, and the cause of the remainder is not known. For V, J and clone size, that table is used; D and trimming come from the DNA. The sample table contains about 280,000 clones; only one count was recorded for 85% to 90% of them. The leading ten clones occupy around 2% of the sample.

The CDR3 contains 14 residues, cysteine and phenylalanine counted. Just the 42-base CDR3 DNA is kept, in frame starting at base 1. The V and J ends are trimmed by 1 base and 4 bases, leaving 10 bases between them. Via the germline V gene, CDR1 is MNHNS and CDR2 SASEGT. Paper-wide results and their limitations: Clinical and demographic metadata were provided uncurated, with the amount varying by source and participant.

In the prospective study, participants were roughly 18 to 95 years old, resided in approximately 25 geographic areas of the United States, and were enrolled through a virtual design. In the prospective study, cohorts were assigned on the basis of participant-reported clinical history obtained from a screening survey and a study questionnaire. In the prospective study, whole blood, serum and a nasopharyngeal or oropharyngeal swab were collected from each participant by mobile phlebotomists. Prospective study participants could optionally give additional blood draws and questionnaires over an approximately 2-month period. Prospective study blood samples were shipped either frozen or at room temperature before DNA extraction. Concerning this clone: No cognate antigen has been identified for it. The input lacks base qualities; no much larger clone sits a single base away.

Sequencing was performed on PBMCs or T cells enriched from blood (not recorded which). The receptor's source is a woman aged 55-69 years in a cohort exposed to, infected with or recovered from COVID-19 (not recorded which). Here the chain combines TRBV6-1 and TRBJ1-2; the best D guess is TRBD1, with 6 bases matching. The nucleotide sequence reads as follows: TGTGCCAGCAGTGAAGGGACAGCAGCCTATGGCTACACCTTC. This is translated as CASSEGTAAYGYTF.